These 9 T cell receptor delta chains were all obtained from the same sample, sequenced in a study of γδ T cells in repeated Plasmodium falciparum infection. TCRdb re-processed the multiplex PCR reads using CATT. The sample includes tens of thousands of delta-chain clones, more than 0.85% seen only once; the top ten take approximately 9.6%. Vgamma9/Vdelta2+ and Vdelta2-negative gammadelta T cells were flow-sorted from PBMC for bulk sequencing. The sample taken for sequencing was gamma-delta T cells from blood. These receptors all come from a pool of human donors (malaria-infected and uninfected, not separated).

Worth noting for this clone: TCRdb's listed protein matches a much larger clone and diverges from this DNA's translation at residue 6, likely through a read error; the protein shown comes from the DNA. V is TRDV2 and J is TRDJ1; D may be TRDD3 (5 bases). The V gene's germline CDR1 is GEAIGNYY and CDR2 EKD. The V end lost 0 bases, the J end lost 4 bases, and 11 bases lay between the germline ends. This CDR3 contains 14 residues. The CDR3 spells CACDTEGGGDKLIF. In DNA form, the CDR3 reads TGTGCCTGTGACACCGAGGGGGGCGGCGATAAACTCATCTTT.

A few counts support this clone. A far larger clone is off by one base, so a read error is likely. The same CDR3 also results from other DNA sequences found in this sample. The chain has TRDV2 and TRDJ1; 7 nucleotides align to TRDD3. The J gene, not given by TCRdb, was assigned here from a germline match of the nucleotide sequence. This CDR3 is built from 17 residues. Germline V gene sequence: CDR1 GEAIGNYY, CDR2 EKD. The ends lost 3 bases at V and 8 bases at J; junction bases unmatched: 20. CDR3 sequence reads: CACDPIGSTGDLSKLIF. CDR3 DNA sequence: TGTGCCTGTGACCCCATCGGCTCAACTGGGGACCTAAGCAAACTCATCTTT.

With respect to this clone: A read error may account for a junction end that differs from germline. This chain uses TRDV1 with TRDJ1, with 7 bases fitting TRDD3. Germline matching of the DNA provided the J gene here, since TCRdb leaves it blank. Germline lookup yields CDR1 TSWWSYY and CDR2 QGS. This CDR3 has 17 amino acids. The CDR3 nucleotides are TGTGCCCTTGGGGAAATGGCCTGGGGGGCCGACACCGATAAACTCATCTTT. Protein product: CALGEMAWGADTDKLIF.

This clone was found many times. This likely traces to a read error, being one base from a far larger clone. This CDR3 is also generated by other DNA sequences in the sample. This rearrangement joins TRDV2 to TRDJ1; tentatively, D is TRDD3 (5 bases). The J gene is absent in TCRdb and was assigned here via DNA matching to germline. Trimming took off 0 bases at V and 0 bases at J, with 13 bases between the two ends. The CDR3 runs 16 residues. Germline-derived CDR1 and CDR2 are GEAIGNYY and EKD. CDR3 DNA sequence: TGTGCCTGTGACACCGTCGGGGACGCGTACACCGATAAACTCATCTTT. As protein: CACDTVGDAYTDKLIF.

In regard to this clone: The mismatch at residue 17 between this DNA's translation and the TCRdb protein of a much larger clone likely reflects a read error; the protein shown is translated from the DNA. CDR3 nucleotides: TGTGCCTGTGACACCGTTCGTCCCTCCCCTAGCCCAAACTGGGGGATGAGGTACACCGATAAACTCATCTTT. Amino acid sequence: CACDTVRPSPSPNWGMRYTDKLIF. The V gene is TRDV2, the J gene TRDJ1; TRDD3 agrees at 10 bases. As TCRdb names no J gene, one was assigned here on the basis of a DNA match to germline. CDR3 length: 24 amino acids. J gave up 0 bases and V 0 bases, and 27 bases lay outside the gene matches. Per the germline V gene, CDR1 is GEAIGNYY and CDR2 is EKD.

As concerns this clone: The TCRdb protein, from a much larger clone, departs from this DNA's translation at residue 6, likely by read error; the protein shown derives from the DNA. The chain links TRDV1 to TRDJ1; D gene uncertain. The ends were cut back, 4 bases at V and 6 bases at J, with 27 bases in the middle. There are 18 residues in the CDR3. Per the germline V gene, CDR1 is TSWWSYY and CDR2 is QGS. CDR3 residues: CALGAEPFGRYAVNKLIF. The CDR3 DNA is TGTGCTCTTGGGGCAGAACCCTTTGGGAGATATGCCGTGAATAAACTCATCTTT.

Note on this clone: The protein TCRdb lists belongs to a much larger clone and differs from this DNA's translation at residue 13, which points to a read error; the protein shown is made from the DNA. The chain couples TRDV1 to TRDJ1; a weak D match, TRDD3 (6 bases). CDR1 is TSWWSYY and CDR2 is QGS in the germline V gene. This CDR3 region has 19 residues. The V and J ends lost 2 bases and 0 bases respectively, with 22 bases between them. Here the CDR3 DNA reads TGTGCTCTTGGGGAAGGCGCTGGGGCCCGGAGAGGGCACACCGATAAACTCATCTTT. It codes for CALGEGAGARRGHTDKLIF.

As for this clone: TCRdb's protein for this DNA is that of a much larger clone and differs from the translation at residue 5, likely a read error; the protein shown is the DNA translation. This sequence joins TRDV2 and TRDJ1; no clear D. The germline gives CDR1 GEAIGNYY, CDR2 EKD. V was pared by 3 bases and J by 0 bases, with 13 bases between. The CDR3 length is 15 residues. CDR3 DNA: TGTGCCTGTGACGCCGTGGGACGTTACACCGATAAACTCATCTTT. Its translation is CACDAVGRYTDKLIF.

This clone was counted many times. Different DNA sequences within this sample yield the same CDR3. This CDR3 is CACDTLFGGYSRYTDKLIF. CDR3 DNA: TGTGCCTGTGACACACTTTTTGGGGGATACTCAAGGTACACCGATAAACTCATCTTT. The J gene is TRDJ1, the V gene TRDV2, with TRDD3 matching over 10 bases. The J gene, missing from TCRdb, was assigned here through DNA to germline matching. This CDR3 spans 19 amino acids. Germline-derived CDR1 and CDR2 are GEAIGNYY and EKD. Trimming removed 1 base from V and 0 bases from J; junction bases left unmatched: 13.